The 13 T cell receptor beta chains below all came from one sample that was sequenced in a study of Tregs in tolerant kidney transplant recipients. Some clones are missing from TCRdb's copy, which holds only in-frame ones; the method was immunoSEQ multiplex PCR. This table holds around 13,000 clones. Related graft donors supplied nonmyeloablative bone marrow transplants, and mixed chimerism was transient. The sample here was CD8+ T cells from blood (PBMCs), taken 6 months after the transplant. These receptors originate from a human patient who received a combined kidney and bone marrow transplant. A subset of T cells may come from the graft donor.

As to this clone: The CDR3 end falls 3 residues outside the read, so it is completed with the germline J gene. The rearrangement joins TRBV6-2 or TRBV6-3 to TRBJ1-1; no clear D gene. The V gene lost 6 bases and the J gene lost 0 bases, with 11 bases spanning the gap. The CDR3 covers 14 residues. The germline V gene encodes CDR1 MNHEY and CDR2 SVGEGT. This CDR3 is CASRYDKVNTEAFF. The sequenced CDR3 bases are TGTGCCAGCAGGTACGACAAGGTGAACACTGAA.

As concerns this clone: Read data end 3 residues before the CDR3 end; the end is taken from the germline J gene. This chain joins TRBV11-1 and TRBJ2-3; no reliable D call. Germline values: CDR1 SGHAT, CDR2 FQDESV (reference sequence). The CDR3 spans 14 residues. V lost 3 bases, J lost 2 bases, and 9 bases lay in between. The sequenced CDR3 bases are TGTGCCAGCAGCTTGTCAGTTCCCACAGATACG. This codes for CASSLSVPTDT. The complete CDR3 sequence is CASSLSVPTDTQYF. The full variable domain, with the rest looked up from reference TRBV11-1 and TRBJ2-3, is EAEVAQSPRYKITEKSQAVAFWCDPISGHATLYWYRQILGQGPELLVQFQDESVVDDSQLPKDRFSAERLKGVDSTLKIQPAELGDSAMYLCASSLSVPTDTQYFGPGTRLTVL.

In the case of this clone: The CDR3 is cut off 3 residues early in the read; its end comes from the germline J gene. The V call is TRBV10-1, the J call TRBJ2-3; the match to TRBD2 covers 8 bases. Losses at the gene ends were 0 bases for V and 5 bases for J; bases not matched to a gene: 4. Germline CDR1 reads WNHNN; CDR2 reads SYGVQD (reference sequence). This CDR3 contains 15 residues. CDR3 residues: CASSESASGLDTQYF. CDR3 DNA, as far as it was read: TGCGCCAGCAGTGAGTCCGCTAGCGGGTTAGATACG.

Notes on this clone: The CDR3 end is not reached by the read, which stops 3 residues before it; the germline J gene fills it in. The chain uses TRBV2 and TRBJ2-1, with a possible D match to TRBD2 (6 bases). Between the trimmed V and J ends, which lost 1 base and 2 bases, there was a span of 12 bases. Germline V gives CDR1 SNHLY, CDR2 FYNNEI. This CDR3 is built from 16 residues. The CDR3: CASSEGGIITYNEQFF. Partial CDR3 DNA: TGTGCCAGCAGTGAAGGCGGGATCATTACCTACAATGAG.

As concerns this clone: The read terminates 3 residues before the CDR3 end, so the remaining end is supplied by the germline J gene. V usage is TRBV7-6 and J usage is TRBJ1-4; D is perhaps TRBD1 (5 bases). The CDR3 is made up of 15 amino acids. Per germline, CDR1 SGHVS and CDR2 FNYEAQ. The CDR3 is CASSPGSSGANVLFF. The part of the CDR3 DNA that was read is TGTGCCAGCAGCCCGGGTAGCTCTGGGGCCAACGTA.

In regard to this clone: The missing CDR3 end, 3 residues past where the read stops, is filled in from the germline J gene. This chain links TRBV7-8 with TRBJ2-7; 7 nucleotides align to TRBD1. This CDR3 has 13 amino acids. Germline V CDR1 and CDR2: SGHVS, FQNEAQ. V lost 1 base and J lost 5; bases outside the gene matches: 2. CDR3 bases read: TGTGCCAGCAGCTTAGGACAGGGTCACGAG. Its protein is CASSLGQGHE. In full, the CDR3 is CASSLGQGHEQYF.

On this clone: The CDR3 is cut off 3 residues early in the read; its end comes from the germline J gene. The chain is built from TRBV5-4 and TRBJ1-4; 11 bases are a match to TRBD1. The length of the CDR3 is 16 residues. Germline V lookup: CDR1 SGHNT, CDR2 YYREEE (reference sequence). V lost 3 bases to trimming and J lost 7 bases; unmatched junction nucleotides: 8. CDR3 DNA (partial): TGTGCCAGCAGCTGGACAGGGGGCGGGGGGGGTGAAAAA. Protein product: CASSWTGGGGGEK. The full CDR3 protein reads CASSWTGGGGGEKLFF.

On this clone itself: The CDR3 end falls 3 residues outside the read, so it is completed with the germline J gene. The rearrangement links TRBV7-9 to TRBJ2-2; 7 bases fit TRBD2. Germline lookup yields CDR1 SEHNR and CDR2 FQNEAQ (reference sequence). The length of the CDR3 is 15 residues. The CDR3 DNA, read in part, is TGTGCCAGCACCTCCAGCGGGGACTCGGGTGAAAAG. It specifies CASTSSGDSGEK. The whole CDR3 sequence is CASTSSGDSGEKLFF.

Concerning this clone itself: The read halts 3 residues ahead of the CDR3 end, with the missing end drawn from the germline J gene. This chain connects TRBV3-1 (or the pseudogene TRBV3-2) to TRBJ2-3, with 7 positions matching TRBD2. There are 17 residues in the CDR3. Germline CDR1 and CDR2: LGHDT and YNNKEL (reference sequence). Germline trimming cut 3 bases from V and 5 bases from J; bases unmatched to any gene: 14. The CDR3 spells CASSHKLPRSGIDTQYF. Incomplete CDR3 DNA: TGTGCCAGCAGCCACAAACTCCCCCGGAGCGGGATAGATACG.

Of note for this clone: The sequenced fragment ends 3 residues before the CDR3 boundary, so the rest is inferred from the germline J gene. This chain links TRBV20-1 with TRBJ1-5, with D possibly matching TRBD1 (5 bases). Trimming pared 5 bases from V and 3 bases from J, leaving 17 bases between. The germline CDR1 and CDR2 sequences are DFQATT and SNEGSKA (reference sequence). The CDR3 has 15 residues. CDR3 DNA (partial): TGCAGTGCTTCTCGGACACCTTCTTTCAATCAGCCC. Its protein product is CSASRTPSFNQP. In full, the CDR3 reads CSASRTPSFNQPQHF.

As regards this clone: The read stops 3 residues short of the end of the CDR3; the missing end is completed from the germline J gene. This chain connects TRBV28 to TRBJ2-7; 9 bases fit TRBD2. V gave up 3 bases and J gave up 5 bases; unmatched junction bases: 5. CDR1 MDHEN and CDR2 SYDVKM come from the germline V gene. The CDR3 has 14 amino acids. The sequenced part of the CDR3 DNA is TGTGCCAGCAGTTTGGGGGGACTAGCAAACGAG. Translated, it gives CASSLGGLANE. The entire CDR3 is CASSLGGLANEQYF.

Note on this clone: The sequence runs out 3 residues before the end of the CDR3; the remainder is reconstructed from the germline J gene. The genes are TRBV20-1 and TRBJ2-7; D is undetermined. CDR1 is DFQATT, CDR2 SNEGSKA, per germline (reference sequence). This CDR3 spans 15 amino acids. V was trimmed by 3 bases and J by 2 bases, leaving 17 bases between them. Here the CDR3 reads CSASSNLRVPYEQYF. The sequenced CDR3 bases are TGCAGTGCTAGTAGTAACCTAAGGGTTCCCTACGAG.

Points on this clone: The read is 3 residues too short to cover the CDR3 end, so that end is filled in from the germline J gene. This chain links TRBV10-3 with TRBJ2-5; TRBD1 aligns across 10 bases. With 2 bases clipped from V and 4 bases from J, the junction kept 4 bases outside the gene matches. From germline, CDR1 is ENHRY and CDR2 SYGVKD. This CDR3 comprises 15 residues. The covered CDR3 bases are TGTGCCATCAGTGAGCAGACAGGGGGCAGAGAGACC. Its translation: CAISEQTGGRET. The whole CDR3 reads CAISEQTGGRETQYF.